These T cell receptor beta chains were read from a single sample in a study of T cell changes during pregnancy in multiple sclerosis. Here immunoSEQ multiplex PCR was the method, and the copy in TCRdb shows in-frame clones only, minus some. The sample has tens of thousands of clones; roughly 90% are singletons. The starting material was CD8+ T cells from peripheral blood mononuclear cells, obtained in the second trimester of pregnancy. These TCRs come from a female donor with multiple sclerosis, enrolled in a pregnancy study. Each CDR3 is given with its conserved first and last residue. Each record gives: D gene, J gene, clone size, V gene, CDR3 DNA, CDR3 protein. D genes are given only for firm matches. Clone size appears in some rows only: once, few, many, or a class for an expanded clone.

TRBD2 | TRBJ2-3 | - | TRBV6-6 | TGTGCCATAGAAAAGGGACTACAATACACAGATACGCAGTATTTT | CAIEKGLQYTDTQYF
- | TRBJ1-1 | - | TRBV14 | TGTGCCAGCAGCCAAGACCCCCTCCTAGCTTTCTTT | CASSQDPLLAFF
TRBD1 | TRBJ2-3 | - | TRBV4-2 | TGTGCCAGCAGCCAAGAAGAAGGGGGCGTAACAGATACGCAGTATTTT | CASSQEEGGVTDTQYF
TRBD1 | TRBJ1-5 | - | TRBV6-5 | TGTGCCAGCAGTGCCGGACAGGACTATCAGCCCCAGCATTTT | CASSAGQDYQPQHF
- | TRBJ2-1 | - | TRBV4-3 | TGCGCCAGCAGCCAAGATATGGGACACTATGGGGATGAGCAGTTCTTC | CASSQDMGHYGDEQFF
TRBD1 | TRBJ1-1 | - | TRBV9 | TGTGCCAGCAGCGCCCGACAGACAGTTCAGGGGGGTGAAGCTTTCTTT | CASSARQTVQGGEAFF
- | TRBJ2-7 | - | TRBV30 | TGTGCCTGGAGCGCGCTTTACGAGCAGTACTTC | CAWSALYEQYF
- | TRBJ2-7 | - | TRBV9 | TGTGCCAGCAGCGCAGGACGGGGGGCGGGCTACGAGCAGTACTTC | CASSAGRGAGYEQYF
- | TRBJ2-1 | - | TRBV4-3 | TGCGCCAGCAGCCAAGGAATGAGGGTCAATGAGCAGTTCTTC | CASSQGMRVNEQFF
TRBD2 | TRBJ2-5 | - | TRBV2 | TGTGCCAGCAAGGAAAAAATAGCGGGGGTCCAAGAGACCCAGTACTTC | CASKEKIAGVQETQYF
- | TRBJ2-2 | - | TRBV7-9 | TGTGCCAGCAGCTTCGAGGGCACCGGGGAGCTGTTTTTT | CASSFEGTGELFF
- | TRBJ1-2 | - | TRBV30 | TGTGCCTGGAGTGTCGGGGGGCAGGGCGAAGGCTATGGCTACACCTTC | CAWSVGGQGEGYGYTF
TRBD1 | TRBJ1-2 | - | TRBV4-2 | TGTGCCAGCAGCCAAGGTCAGACAGGGTTTGGCTACACCTTC | CASSQGQTGFGYTF
TRBD1 | TRBJ2-1 | once | TRBV29-1 | TGCAGCGTTGAAGCCCCGGACAGGGAATACAATGAGCAGTTCTTC | CSVEAPDREYNEQFF
TRBD1 | TRBJ2-7 | - | TRBV29-1 | TGCAGCGTTGAAGATTGGGTCCAGGGGGTTCTCTACGAGCAGTACTTC | CSVEDWVQGVLYEQYF